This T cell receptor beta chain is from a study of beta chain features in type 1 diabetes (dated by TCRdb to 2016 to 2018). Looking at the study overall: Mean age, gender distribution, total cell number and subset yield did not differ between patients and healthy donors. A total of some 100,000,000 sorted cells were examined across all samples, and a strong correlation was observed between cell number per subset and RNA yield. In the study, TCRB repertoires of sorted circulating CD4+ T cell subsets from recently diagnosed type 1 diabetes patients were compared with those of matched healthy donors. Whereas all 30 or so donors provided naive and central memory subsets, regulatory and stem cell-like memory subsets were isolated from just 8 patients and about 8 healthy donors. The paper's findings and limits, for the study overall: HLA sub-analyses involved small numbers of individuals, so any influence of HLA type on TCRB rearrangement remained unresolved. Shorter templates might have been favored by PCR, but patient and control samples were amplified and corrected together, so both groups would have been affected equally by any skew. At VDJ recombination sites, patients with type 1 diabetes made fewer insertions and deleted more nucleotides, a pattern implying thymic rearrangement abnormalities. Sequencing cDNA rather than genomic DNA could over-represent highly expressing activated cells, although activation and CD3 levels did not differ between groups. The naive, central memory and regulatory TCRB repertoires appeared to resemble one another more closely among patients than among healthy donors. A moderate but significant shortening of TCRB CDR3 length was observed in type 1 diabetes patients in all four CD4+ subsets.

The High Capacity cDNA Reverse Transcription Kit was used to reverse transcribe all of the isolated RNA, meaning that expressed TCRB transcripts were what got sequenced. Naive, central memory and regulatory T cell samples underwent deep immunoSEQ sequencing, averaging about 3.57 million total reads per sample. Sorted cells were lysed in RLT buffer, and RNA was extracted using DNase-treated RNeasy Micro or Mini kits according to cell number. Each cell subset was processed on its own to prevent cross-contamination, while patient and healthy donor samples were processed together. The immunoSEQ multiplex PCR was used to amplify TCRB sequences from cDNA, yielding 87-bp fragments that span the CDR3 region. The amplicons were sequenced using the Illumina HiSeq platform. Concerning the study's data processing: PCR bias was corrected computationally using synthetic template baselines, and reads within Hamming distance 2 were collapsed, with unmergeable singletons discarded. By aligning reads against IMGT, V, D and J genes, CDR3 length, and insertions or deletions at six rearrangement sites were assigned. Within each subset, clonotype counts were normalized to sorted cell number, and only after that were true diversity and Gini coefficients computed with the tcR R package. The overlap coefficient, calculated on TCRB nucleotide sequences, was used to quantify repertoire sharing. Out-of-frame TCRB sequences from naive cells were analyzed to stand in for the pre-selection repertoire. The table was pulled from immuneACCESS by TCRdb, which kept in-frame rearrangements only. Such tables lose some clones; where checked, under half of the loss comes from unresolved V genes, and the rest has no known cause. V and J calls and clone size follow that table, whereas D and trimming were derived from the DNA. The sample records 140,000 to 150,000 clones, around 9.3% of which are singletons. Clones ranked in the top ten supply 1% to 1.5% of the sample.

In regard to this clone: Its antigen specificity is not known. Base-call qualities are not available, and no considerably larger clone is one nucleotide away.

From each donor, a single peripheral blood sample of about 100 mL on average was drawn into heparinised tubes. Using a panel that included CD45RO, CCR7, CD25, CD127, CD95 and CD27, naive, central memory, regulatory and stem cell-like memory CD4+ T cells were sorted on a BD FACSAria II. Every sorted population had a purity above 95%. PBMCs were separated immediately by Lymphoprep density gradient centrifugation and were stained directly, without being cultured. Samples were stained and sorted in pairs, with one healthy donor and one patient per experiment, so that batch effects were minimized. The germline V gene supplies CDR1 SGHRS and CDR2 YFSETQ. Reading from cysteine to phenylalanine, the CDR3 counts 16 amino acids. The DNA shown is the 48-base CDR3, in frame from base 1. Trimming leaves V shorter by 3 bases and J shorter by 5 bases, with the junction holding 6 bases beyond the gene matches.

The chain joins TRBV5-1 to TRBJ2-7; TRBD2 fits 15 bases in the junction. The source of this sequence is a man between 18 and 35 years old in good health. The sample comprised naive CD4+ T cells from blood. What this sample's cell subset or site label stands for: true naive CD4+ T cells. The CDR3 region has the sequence CASSSGLAGGRDEQYF. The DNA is TGCGCCAGCAGCTCGGGACTAGCGGGGGGTCGCGACGAGCAGTACTTC.